The present T cell receptor (beta chain) was sequenced within a study of Ad26.COV2.S vaccination and SARS-CoV-2 variants. Broader study findings: Individuals receiving vaccine had higher spike-specific TCR breadth than placebo recipients did.

Sequencing used immunoSEQ multiplex PCR; TCRdb keeps in-frame clones, though not all of them. The data contain about 330,000 clones, 85% to 90% of them singletons. Noted treatment: some 20 received Ad26.COV2.S at low or high dose, single or two shots; 5 received placebo; per-sample allocation not given. Sample collection was performed on day 63 after the first vaccine or placebo injection. The sample came from a Boston adult aged 18-55 years. The V gene's germline CDR1 is SEHNR and CDR2 FQNEAQ (reference sequence). After removal of 5 bases from V and 2 bases from J, the junction contained 9 bases not matched to a gene. This CDR3 is 16 amino acids long. About this clone itself: What it recognizes is unknown.

Sequencing was performed on peripheral blood, taken in a trial of Ad26.COV2.S vaccine versus placebo. The source is a person aged 18-60 years who received the Ad26.COV2.S COVID-19 vaccine or a placebo. This chain joins TRBV7-9 and TRBJ2-1, with TRBD1 matching over 7 bases. DNA for the CDR3: TGTGCCAGCAGCCACTCCGGGACAGAGCCCTACAATGAGCAGTTCTTC. Its translation is CASSHSGTEPYNEQFF.